The entry below describes one T cell receptor (beta chain). This sample was included in a study of identical twins. The J segment lost 3 bases and the V segment lost 5 bases, leaving 10 bases of the junction unmatched. The CDR3 contains 15 residues. MiXCR, applied by TCRdb to the 5' RACE reads, yields one record per CDR3 protein. The data contain roughly 260,000 distinct CDR3 sequences, approximately 8% of them singletons. Another study also made use of these data, one on yellow fever vaccine responses in identical twins.

The sequencing input was CD8+ T cells sorted from blood. The V gene is TRBV12-3 or TRBV12-4, the J gene TRBJ2-7; 7 bases agree with TRBD2. This receptor was taken from a woman aged 18-30 years in good health. CDR3: CASSETGTTDYEQYF. CDR3 DNA: TGTGCCAGCAGTGAAACCGGGACTACCGACTACGAGCAGTACTTC.